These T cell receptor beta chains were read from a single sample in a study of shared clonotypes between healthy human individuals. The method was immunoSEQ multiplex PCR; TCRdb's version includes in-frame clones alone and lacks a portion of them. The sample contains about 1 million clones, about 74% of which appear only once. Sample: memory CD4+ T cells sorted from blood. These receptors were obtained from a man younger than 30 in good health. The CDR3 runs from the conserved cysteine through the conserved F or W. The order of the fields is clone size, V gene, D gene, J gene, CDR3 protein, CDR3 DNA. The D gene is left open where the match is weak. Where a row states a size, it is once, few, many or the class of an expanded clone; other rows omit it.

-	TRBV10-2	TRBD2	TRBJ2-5	CASSGPGLAEETQYF	TGCGCCAGCAGTGGCCCGGGACTAGCGGAAGAGACCCAGTACTTC
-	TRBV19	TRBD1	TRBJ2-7	CASSSPGTGLWEQYF	TGTGCCAGTAGCTCCCCCGGGACAGGGTTATGGGAGCAGTACTTC
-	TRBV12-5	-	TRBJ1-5	CASGLVLIGQGSNQPQHF	TGTGCTAGTGGTTTGGTACTTATCGGCCAGGGGAGCAATCAGCCCCAGCATTTT
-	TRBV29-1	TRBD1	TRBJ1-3	CSVGEGGYGNTIYF	TGCAGCGTTGGGGAAGGGGGCTATGGAAACACCATATATTTT
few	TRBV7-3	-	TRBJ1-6	CASSPPRRTNSPLHF	TGTGCCAGCAGCCCCCCCCGACGGACTAATTCACCCCTCCACTTT
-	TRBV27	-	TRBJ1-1	CASRSREEAFF	TGTGCCAGCAGGTCCCGGGAAGAAGCTTTCTTT
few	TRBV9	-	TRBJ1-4	CASSAHPGSGEKLFF	TGTGCCAGCAGCGCCCACCCGGGTTCGGGTGAAAAACTGTTTTTT
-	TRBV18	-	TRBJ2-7	CASSPPLADRYEQYF	TGTGCCAGCTCACCACCTTTAGCGGACCGTTACGAGCAGTACTTC
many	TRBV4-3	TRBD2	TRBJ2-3	CASSQDQASGSDTQYF	TGCGCCAGCAGCCAAGATCAGGCTAGCGGCAGCGATACGCAGTATTTT
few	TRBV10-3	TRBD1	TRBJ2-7	CAVKRDRDEQYF	TGTGCCGTAAAAAGGGACAGGGACGAGCAGTACTTC
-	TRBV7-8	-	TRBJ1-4	CASSSQGLAVEKLFF	TGTGCCAGCAGTTCCCAAGGTCTGGCGGTAGAAAAACTGTTTTTT
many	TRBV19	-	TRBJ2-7	CASSTGLTGNRYEQYF	TGTGCCAGTAGTACTGGCCTAACAGGGAACCGCTACGAGCAGTACTTC